This T cell receptor beta chain was profiled in a study of shared clonotypes between healthy human individuals. TCRdb's table, derived via immunoSEQ multiplex PCR, lists solely in-frame clones and lacks some. Here the sample spans under 2,500,000 clones, around 95% being singletons. In germline, CDR1 is LNHNV, CDR2 YYDKDF (reference sequence). The CDR3 totals 12 residues. V lost 0 bases and J lost 12, with 12 bases in between. Sequenced sample: naive CD4+ T cells sorted from blood. Subset given: CD45RA+ positively selected. The clonotype was recovered from a young man in good health. The V and J genes are TRBV15 and TRBJ2-7; D not certain. The CDR3 here is CATSRDRSNLYF. In DNA, the CDR3 is TGTGCCACCAGCAGAGACAGGAGTAACTTGTACTTC.